These 14 T cell receptor beta chains were all obtained from the same sample, sequenced in a study of T-cell memory formation after mild COVID-19. TCRdb re-derived calls from the 5' RACE reads in MiXCR, one entry per CDR3 protein. This table holds some 54,000 distinct CDR3 sequences, 9.5% found once. Material for sequencing was PBMCs or a T cell subset sorted from them (not recorded which). These receptor sequences come from a man aged 18 to 29 who had mild COVID-19 (a few samples of this study predate the infection). Cell type and time point are not known.

There are a few counts of this clonotype. The chain is built from TRBV24-1 and TRBJ1-5, with no clear D. V lost 1 base and J lost 3, with 12 bases in between. The CDR3 covers 16 residues. The germline gives CDR1 KGHDR, CDR2 SFDVKD. The CDR3 DNA reads as TGTGCCACCAGTGATTTTGGACGGCGAGACAATCAGCCCCAGCATTTT. Translated, it gives CATSDFGRRDNQPQHF.

This clonotype was detected only a few times. In DNA, the CDR3 is TGTGCCAGCATTGCGGTTACTGGGGCCAACGTCCTGACTTTC. Translating gives CASIAVTGANVLTF. V and J are TRBV6-1 and TRBJ2-6; no clear D gene. The CDR3 covers 14 residues. The germline V and J ends were trimmed by 7 bases and 2 bases, with 9 bases remaining between them. Germline V gives CDR1 MNHNS, CDR2 SASEGT.

This clonotype was found many times. This chain joins TRBV20-1 and TRBJ2-4; D perhaps matches TRBD2 (6 bases). This CDR3 has 12 amino acids. The ends were cut back, 6 bases at V and 9 bases at J, with 15 bases in the middle. Looked up from germline, CDR1 is DFQATT and CDR2 is SNEGSKA (reference sequence). CDR3 residues: CSAVLGGGIQYF. The CDR3 DNA sequence: TGCAGTGCAGTCTTGGGGGGTGGCATTCAGTACTTC.

This clonotype has just a few counts. In DNA form, the CDR3 reads TGTGCCAGCACATCAAGAGTAGCCAAAAACATTCAGTACTTC. Amino acid sequence: CASTSRVAKNIQYF. The chain recombines TRBV6-2 or TRBV6-3 with TRBJ2-4, with D unclear. Germline V gene data show CDR1 as MNHEY and CDR2 as SVGEGT. CDR3 length equals 14 residues. Trimming pared 7 bases from V and 0 bases from J, leaving 10 bases between.

This sequence joins TRBV11-2 and TRBJ2-5; 9 bases agree with TRBD1. This CDR3 spans 14 amino acids. CDR1 and CDR2 (germline): SGHAT, FQNNGV. The junction had 5 bases not matched to a gene; V was cut back by 4 bases and J by 5 bases. The CDR3 DNA is TGTGCCAGCAGCTGGACAGGGGTCGGTGAGACCCAGTACTTC. Its protein product is CASSWTGVGETQYF.

This sequence joins TRBV18 and TRBJ2-5; 10 nucleotides agree with TRBD2. CDR1 KGHSH and CDR2 LQKENI come from the germline V gene. V was pared by 4 bases and J by 3 bases, with 5 bases of the junction left unmatched. CDR3 length: 15 amino acids. The CDR3 region is CASSRSLAGEETQYF. The CDR3 DNA reads TGTGCCAGCTCACGAAGCCTAGCGGGAGAAGAGACCCAGTACTTC.

The rearrangement links TRBV29-1 to TRBJ1-5, with D perhaps TRBD1 (5 bases). Germline values: CDR1 SQVTM, CDR2 ANQGSEA. The CDR3 consists of 14 residues. V shed 5 bases and J shed 3 bases, with 14 bases lying between them. Here the CDR3 reads CSVTFDSLNQPQHF. In DNA form, the CDR3 reads TGCAGCGTTACCTTCGACAGCCTCAATCAGCCCCAGCATTTT.

This clonotype was counted a few times. The rearrangement joins TRBV7-2 to TRBJ2-1; the match to TRBD2 covers 11 bases. Germline V lookup: CDR1 SGHTA, CDR2 FQGNSA. This CDR3 is built from 16 residues. Trimming at V came to 6 bases and at J to 0 bases, leaving 4 bases not matched to a gene. CDR3 protein: CASSRSGGASYNEQFF. The CDR3 coding sequence is TGTGCCAGCAGTCGTAGCGGGGGGGCCTCCTACAATGAGCAGTTCTTC. Looking up the rest from reference TRBV7-2 and TRBJ2-1 gives the full variable domain: GAGVSQSPSNKVTEKGKDVELRCDPISGHTALYWYRQSLGQGLEFLIYFQGNSAPDKSGLPSDRFSAERTGGSVSTLTIQRTQQEDSAVYLCASSRSGGASYNEQFFGPGTRLTVL.

This chain links TRBV5-1 with TRBJ2-3; D not resolved. The ends were cut back, 0 bases at V and 6 bases at J, with 11 bases in the middle. The CDR3 length is 14 residues. Germline CDR1 reads SGHRS; CDR2 reads YFSETQ. In DNA, the CDR3 is TGCGCCAGCAGCTTGGGCCCCCGGGCCGATACGCAGTATTTT. Translated: CASSLGPRADTQYF.

This chain connects TRBV7-2 to TRBJ2-3; 9 bases are a match to TRBD2. V lost 5 bases to trimming and J lost 2 bases; unmatched junction nucleotides: 11. Germline assignment: CDR1 SGHTA and CDR2 FQGNSA. This CDR3 is 17 amino acids long. In DNA, the CDR3 is TGTGCCAGCAGCCCCTTCTTTGCGGGGGGGCACACAGATACGCAGTATTTT. Residues: CASSPFFAGGHTDTQYF.

This clonotype has only a few counts. The chain employs TRBV12-3 or TRBV12-4 and TRBJ2-7; TRBD1 might be the D (6 bases). Trimming left V 5 bases short and J 6 bases short, with 17 bases between. The CDR3 has 14 amino acids. CDR3 protein: CASSPTGYLPEQYF. The CDR3 DNA sequence: TGTGCCAGCAGTCCCACAGGGTACCTCCCCGAGCAGTACTTC.

The J gene is TRBJ2-7, the V gene TRBV6-5; 9 positions match TRBD2. There are 14 residues in the CDR3. Trimming took 7 bases from V and 6 from J; bases not matched to a gene: 10. CDR1 is MNHEY, CDR2 SVGAGI, per germline. The CDR3: CASTPGAGGREQYF. The CDR3 bases are TGTGCCAGCACCCCCGGAGCGGGGGGACGCGAGCAGTACTTC.

V gene TRBV9 combines with J gene TRBJ1-1; D ambiguous. Trimming shortened V by 0 bases and J by 1 base, and 7 bases separated the two germline ends. Germline values: CDR1 SGDLS, CDR2 YYNGEE. This CDR3 has 14 amino acids. Written as DNA, the CDR3 is TGTGCCAGCAGCGTAGATTGGGGGAACACTGAAGCTTTCTTT. It is translated as CASSVDWGNTEAFF.

This rearrangement joins TRBV6-5 to TRBJ1-2; tentatively, D is TRBD1 (6 bases). This CDR3 is 14 amino acids long. Trimming removed 10 bases from V and 6 bases from J, with 21 bases in between. Germline CDR1 is MNHEY and CDR2 is SVGAGI. The CDR3, as DNA: TGTGCCACCCGTCTTATACAGGGATCTGATGGCTACACCTTC. Protein: CATRLIQGSDGYTF.